The sequence of this T cell receptor beta chain was determined in a study of control samples from healthy donors and cancer patients. The germline V gene has CDR1 SGHVS and CDR2 FQNEAQ. This CDR3 has 13 residues. V lost 3 bases to trimming and J lost 1 base, with 6 bases between them. Remarks on this clone: Other DNA sequences in this sample translate to the same CDR3.

Measured with immunoSEQ multiplex PCR; TCRdb has only the in-frame clones, and not every one. The sample records 150,000 to 170,000 clones, 94% being singletons. The sequence was collected from a middle-aged man in good health. Material: blood. This chain joins TRBV7-8 and TRBJ1-1; D not certain. The CDR3 loop reads CASSLGQNTEAFF. The CDR3 DNA reads TGTGCCAGCAGCTTGGGTCAGAACACTGAAGCTTTCTTT. Full variable domain (outside the CDR3, taken from reference TRBV7-8 and TRBJ1-1): GAGVSQSPRYKVAKRGQDVALRCDPISGHVSLFWYQQALGQGPEFLTYFQNEAQLDKSGLPSDRFFAERPEGSVSTLKIQRTQQEDSAVYLCASSLGQNTEAFFGQGTRLTVV.